Described below is a single TCR beta chain sequence and its context. In the original workflow: From reference gene primer amplification, estimates of nucleated cell counts were derived. Libraries were prepared by immunoSEQ multiplex PCR; TCRdb keeps only in-frame clonotypes and omits some of them. V and J calls and clone size follow that table, whereas D and trimming were derived from the DNA. The sample shows 280,000 or so clones, about 91% of them seen only once. This CDR3 region has 13 residues. V shed 3 bases and J shed 7 bases, with 13 bases lying between them. Germline CDR1 is LNHNV and CDR2 is YYDKDF (reference sequence). The data originate from a study of blood T cell repertoires in COVID-19.

This clonotype was obtained from a woman aged 30 to 39 who had recovered from COVID-19. Sequencing was performed on peripheral blood. The V gene is TRBV15, the J gene TRBJ2-7, with D maybe TRBD2 (7 bases). Here the CDR3 reads CATSSGRGLEQYF. The CDR3 coding sequence is TGTGCCACCAGCAGCGGGCGGGGGCTGGAGCAGTACTTC.